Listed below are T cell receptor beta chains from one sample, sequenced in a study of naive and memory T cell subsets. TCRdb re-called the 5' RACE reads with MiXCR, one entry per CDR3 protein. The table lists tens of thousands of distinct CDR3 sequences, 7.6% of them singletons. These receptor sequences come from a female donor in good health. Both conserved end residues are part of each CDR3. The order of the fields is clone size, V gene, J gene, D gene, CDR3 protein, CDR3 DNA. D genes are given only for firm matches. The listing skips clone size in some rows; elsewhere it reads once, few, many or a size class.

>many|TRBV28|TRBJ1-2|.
CASWSGFNYGYTF
TGTGCCAGCTGGTCAGGCTTTAACTATGGCTACACCTTC
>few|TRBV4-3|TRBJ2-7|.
CASSQIPSGKQYF
TGCGCCAGCAGCCAAATCCCGTCGGGGAAGCAGTACTTC
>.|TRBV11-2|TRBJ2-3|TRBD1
CASSQGTDTDTQYF
TGTGCCAGCAGCCAGGGGACAGACACAGATACGCAGTATTTT
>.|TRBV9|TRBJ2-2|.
CASRSSGGTGELFF
TGTGCCAGCAGGTCAAGCGGCGGCACCGGGGAGCTGTTTTTT
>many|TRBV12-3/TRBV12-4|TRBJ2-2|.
CASSLSGTYTGELFF
TGTGCCAGCAGTTTATCAGGGACCTACACCGGGGAGCTGTTTTTT
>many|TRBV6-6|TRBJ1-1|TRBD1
CASSYKGAQTEAFF
TGTGCCAGCAGTTATAAGGGGGCTCAGACTGAAGCTTTCTTT
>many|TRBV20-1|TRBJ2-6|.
CSASRPGVSGANVLTF
TGCAGTGCTAGTCGACCTGGAGTCTCTGGGGCCAACGTCCTGACTTTC
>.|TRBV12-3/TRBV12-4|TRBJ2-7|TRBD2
CASRTSGGAGHEQYF
TGTGCCAGCCGGACTAGCGGGGGGGCTGGTCACGAGCAGTACTTC
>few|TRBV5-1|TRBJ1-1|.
CASSLTGSTEAFF
TGCGCCAGCAGCCTTACAGGGAGCACTGAAGCTTTCTTT
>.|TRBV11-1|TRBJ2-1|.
CASSPGPGGWNEQFF
TGTGCCAGCAGCCCCGGCCCGGGCGGGTGGAATGAGCAGTTCTTC
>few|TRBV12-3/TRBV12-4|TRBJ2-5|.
CASSQAGAEETQYF
TGTGCCAGCAGTCAGGCGGGGGCCGAAGAGACCCAGTACTTC
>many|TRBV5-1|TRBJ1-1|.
CASSSATQSEAFF
TGCGCCAGCAGCTCAGCTACCCAAAGTGAAGCTTTCTTT
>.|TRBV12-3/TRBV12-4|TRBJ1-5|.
CASSPGGRNQPQHF
TGTGCCAGCAGCCCTGGGGGGCGCAATCAGCCCCAGCATTTT
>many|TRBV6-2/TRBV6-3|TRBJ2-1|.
CASSNGRKYNEQFF
TGTGCCAGCAGTAATGGGAGGAAGTACAATGAGCAGTTCTTC
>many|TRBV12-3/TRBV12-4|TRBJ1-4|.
CASSLRSGGRNEKLFF
TGTGCCAGCAGCCTAAGGTCCGGGGGCCGAAATGAAAAACTGTTTTTT
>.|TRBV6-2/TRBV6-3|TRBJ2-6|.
CASSWGNSGANVLTF
TGTGCCAGCAGTTGGGGCAACTCTGGGGCCAACGTCCTGACTTTC
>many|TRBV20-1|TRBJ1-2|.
CSARDPRRAEELYGYTF
TGCAGTGCTAGAGATCCCAGGAGGGCCGAGGAACTCTATGGCTACACCTTC
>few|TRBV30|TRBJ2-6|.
CAWSRQLSGANVLTF
TGTGCCTGGAGCAGACAGCTCTCTGGGGCCAACGTCCTGACTTTC
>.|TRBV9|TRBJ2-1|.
CASNAQQNEQFF
TGTGCCAGCAACGCCCAGCAAAATGAGCAGTTCTTC
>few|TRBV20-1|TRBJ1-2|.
CSARSSGSNYGYTF
TGCAGTGCTAGATCCTCAGGGAGCAACTATGGCTACACCTTC
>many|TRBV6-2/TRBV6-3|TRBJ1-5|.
CASISGGDQPQHF
TGTGCCAGCATCTCGGGGGGGGATCAGCCCCAGCATTTT
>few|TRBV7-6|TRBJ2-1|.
CASARRSQEQFF
TGTGCCAGCGCCCGGAGGTCGCAGGAGCAGTTCTTC
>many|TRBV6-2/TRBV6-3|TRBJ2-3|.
CASSWGGRPDTQYF
TGTGCCAGCAGTTGGGGGGGGCGACCAGATACGCAGTATTTT
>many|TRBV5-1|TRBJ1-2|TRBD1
CASSLDTTGGRSGYTF
TGCGCCAGCAGCTTGGATACGACAGGGGGAAGAAGCGGCTACACCTTC
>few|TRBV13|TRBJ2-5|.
CASSRRLAPLGETQYF
TGTGCCAGCAGCCGCCGCCTAGCGCCCCTAGGAGAGACCCAGTACTTC
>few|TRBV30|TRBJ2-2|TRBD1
CAGGLWQGASGELFF
TGTGCCGGAGGTCTATGGCAGGGGGCTTCCGGGGAGCTGTTTTTT
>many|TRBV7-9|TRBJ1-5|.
CASSLMRQPQHF
TGTGCCAGCAGCTTGATGCGTCAGCCCCAGCATTTT
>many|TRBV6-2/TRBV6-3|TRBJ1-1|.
CASSFGGPNTEAFF
TGTGCCAGCAGTTTTGGGGGCCCGAACACTGAAGCTTTCTTT
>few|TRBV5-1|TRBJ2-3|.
CASSTHSTSSTDTQYF
TGCGCCAGCAGCACCCACTCAACGTCTAGCACAGATACGCAGTATTTT
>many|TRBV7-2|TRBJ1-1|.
CASSLYGQHTEAFF
TGTGCCAGCAGCTTATATGGGCAACACACTGAAGCTTTCTTT
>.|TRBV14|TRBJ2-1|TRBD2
CASSPPGLVLFNEQFF
TGTGCCAGCAGCCCACCGGGACTAGTTCTATTTAATGAGCAGTTCTTC
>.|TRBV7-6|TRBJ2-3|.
CASSLGRRRLLADTDTQYF
TGTGCCAGCAGCTTAGGGCGCCGGAGACTACTGGCGGACACAGATACGCAGTATTTT
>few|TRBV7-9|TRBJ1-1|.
CASSLARLGGGEAFF
TGTGCCAGCAGCTTAGCGCGTCTGGGGGGCGGTGAAGCTTTCTTT
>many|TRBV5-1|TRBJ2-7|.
CASSLDRASRGDEQYF
TGCGCCAGCAGCTTGGACAGGGCTTCGAGAGGTGACGAGCAGTACTTC
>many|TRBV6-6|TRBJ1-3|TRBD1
CASSYFTGGSGNTIYF
TGTGCCAGCAGTTACTTTACAGGGGGCTCTGGAAACACCATATATTTT
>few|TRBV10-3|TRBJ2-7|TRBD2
CAISTSGASYEQYF
TGTGCCATCAGTACTAGCGGGGCCTCCTACGAGCAGTACTTC
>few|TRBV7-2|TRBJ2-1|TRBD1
CAIMGRGSSSYNEQFF
TGTGCCATCATGGGCAGGGGGTCAAGCTCCTACAATGAGCAGTTCTTC
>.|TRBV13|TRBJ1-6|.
CASSSTGSNSPLHF
TGTGCCAGCAGCTCGACAGGTTCTAATTCACCCCTCCACTTT
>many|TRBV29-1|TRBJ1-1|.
CSVEGVSGANTEAFF
TGCAGCGTCGAGGGGGTGTCAGGGGCTAACACTGAAGCTTTCTTT
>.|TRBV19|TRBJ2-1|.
CASSPYARTQPFF
TGTGCCAGTTCCCCCTACGCTAGGACACAACCGTTCTTC
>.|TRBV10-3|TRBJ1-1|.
CAISESGPGTEAFF
TGTGCCATCAGTGAGTCAGGACCAGGGACTGAAGCTTTCTTT
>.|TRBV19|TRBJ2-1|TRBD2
CASSRLAGGNSYNEQFF
TGTGCCAGTAGTCGACTAGCGGGGGGGAACTCCTACAATGAGCAGTTCTTC
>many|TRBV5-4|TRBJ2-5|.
CASSSRTDFQETQYF
TGTGCCAGCAGCTCGCGGACGGACTTCCAAGAGACCCAGTACTTC
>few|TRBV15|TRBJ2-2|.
CATSRDLTNTGELFF
TGTGCCACCAGCAGAGATCTGACGAACACCGGGGAGCTGTTTTTT
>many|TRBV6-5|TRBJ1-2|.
CASTGAGANYGYTF
TGTGCCAGCACTGGGGCAGGGGCAAACTATGGCTACACCTTC
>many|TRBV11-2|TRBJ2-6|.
CASRRTRSGANVLTF
TGTGCCAGCCGAAGAACCCGCTCTGGGGCCAACGTCCTGACTTTC
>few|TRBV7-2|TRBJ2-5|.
CASRNTQETQYF
TGTGCCAGCAGGAATACCCAAGAGACCCAGTACTTC
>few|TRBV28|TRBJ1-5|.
CASSLQAGFNQPQHF
TGTGCCAGCAGTTTACAGGCGGGGTTCAATCAGCCCCAGCATTTT
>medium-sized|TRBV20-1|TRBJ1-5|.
CSARLQGEGHNQPQHF
TGCAGTGCTAGACTACAGGGAGAAGGGCACAATCAGCCCCAGCATTTT
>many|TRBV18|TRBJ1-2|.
CASSRDSPRGYTF
TGTGCCAGCTCACGCGACAGCCCGCGGGGCTACACCTTC
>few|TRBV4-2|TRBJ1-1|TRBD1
CASSRTGVNTEAFF
TGTGCCAGCAGCCGGACAGGGGTGAACACTGAAGCTTTCTTT
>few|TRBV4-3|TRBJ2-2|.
CASSRAGAENTGELFF
TGCGCCAGCAGCCGGGCCGGGGCGGAGAACACCGGGGAGCTGTTTTTT
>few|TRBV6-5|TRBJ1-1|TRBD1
CASRTGQAEAFF
TGTGCCAGCAGGACCGGACAGGCTGAAGCTTTCTTT
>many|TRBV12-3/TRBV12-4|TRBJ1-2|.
CASSLASTVDGYTF
TGTGCCAGCAGTTTAGCATCGACAGTCGATGGCTACACCTTC
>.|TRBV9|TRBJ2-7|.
CASSVGEESYEQYF
TGTGCCAGCAGCGTAGGCGAGGAGAGCTACGAGCAGTACTTC
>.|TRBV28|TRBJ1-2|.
CASSSRDTGYTF
TGTGCCAGCAGTAGCAGGGACACCGGCTACACCTTC
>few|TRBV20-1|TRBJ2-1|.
CSARESVVTNEQFF
TGCAGTGCTAGAGAGAGCGTAGTTACCAATGAGCAGTTCTTC